Below, 25 T cell receptor beta chains from the same sample are listed, as sequenced in a study of cytomegalovirus exposure and HLA in healthy donors. This PCR relied on a set of 60 Vbeta primers and 13 Jbeta primers. This table comes from immunoSEQ multiplex PCR, and its TCRdb copy is limited to in-frame clones, with some not included. The sample lists over 250,000 clones; roughly 90% were seen once. The sequencing input was PBMCs. These receptors were collected from a man in his forties or fifties in good health and CMV-seropositive.

A word on this clone: Germline is not matched at one junction end, which may reflect a read error. The chain combines TRBV7-9 with TRBJ2-4; 9 bases agree with TRBD1. The length of the CDR3 is 12 residues. In germline, CDR1 is SEHNR, CDR2 FQNEAQ (reference sequence). The CDR3 nucleotides are TGTGCCAGCAGCTTAATAGGACAGGGGATACACTTC. It translates to CASSLIGQGIHF.

This chain connects TRBV7-3 to TRBJ2-3, with TRBD2 matching over 11 bases. Germline CDR1 reads SGHTA; CDR2 reads FQGTGA. The V segment lost 5 bases and the J segment 5 bases; nucleotides outside the gene matches: 9. The CDR3 extends over 16 amino acids. The DNA of the CDR3 is TGTGCCAGCAGCCCACAAGGGACTAGCGGCAGAGATACGCAGTATTTT. Residues: CASSPQGTSGRDTQYF.

The chain employs TRBV5-5 and TRBJ2-1, with 11 bases matching TRBD2. Germline V CDR1 and CDR2: SGHKS, YYEKEE (reference sequence). J was trimmed by 8 bases and V by 4 bases; bases with no gene match: 5. The CDR3 loop spans 14 amino acids. In DNA, the CDR3 is TGTGCCAGCAGCGTAGCGGGAGGGATCTATGAGCAGTTCTTC. The encoded protein is CASSVAGGIYEQFF.

This clone was observed a handful of times. The V gene is TRBV7-6, the J gene TRBJ2-1, with a weak D call TRBD2 (5 bases). The CDR3 length is 13 residues. CDR1 and CDR2 from the germline V gene are SGHVS and FNYEAQ. V was trimmed by 1 base and J by 10 bases, leaving 11 bases between them. CDR3 bases: TGTGCCAGCAGCTTAGACCTAGCATCCGAGCAGTTCTTC. It translates to CASSLDLASEQFF. Full variable domain (rest looked up from reference TRBV7-6 and TRBJ2-1): GAGVSQSPRYKVTKRGQDVALRCDPISGHVSLYWYRQALGQGPEFLTYFNYEAQQDKSGLPNDRFSAERPEGSISTLTIQRTEQRDSAMYRCASSLDLASEQFFGPGTRLTVL.

The chain joins TRBV13 to TRBJ2-2; no firm D call. This CDR3 contains 14 residues. Germline assignment: CDR1 PRHDT and CDR2 FYEKMQ (reference sequence). Trimming took off 5 bases at V and 4 bases at J, with 11 bases between the two ends. The CDR3 protein is CASSLRHLTGELFF. The CDR3 DNA reads as TGTGCCAGCAGCCTCAGACACCTCACCGGGGAGCTGTTTTTT. Full variable domain (outside the CDR3, taken from reference TRBV13 and TRBJ2-2): AAGVIQSPRHLIKEKRETATLKCYPIPRHDTVYWYQQGPGQDPQFLISFYEKMQSDKGSIPDRFSAQQFSDYHSELNMSSLELGDSALYFCASSLRHLTGELFFGEGSRLTVL.

The chain employs TRBV4-3 and TRBJ2-7; D unresolved. The CDR3 runs 15 residues. Trimming shortened V by 0 bases and J by 5 bases, and 14 bases separated the two germline ends. CDR1 and CDR2 (germline): LGHNA, YSLEER. The chain's CDR3 is CASSQDPTLGHEQYF. CDR3 in DNA: TGCGCCAGCAGCCAAGATCCGACGTTGGGCCACGAGCAGTACTTC.

The chain employs TRBV5-1 and TRBJ2-5; the D is unclear. Trimming took off 3 bases at V and 2 bases at J, with 11 bases between the two ends. CDR1 is SGHRS, CDR2 YFSETQ, per germline. The CDR3 extends over 14 amino acids. CDR3 nucleotide sequence: TGCGCCAGCAGCTCCCCTAACAGTCAAGAGACCCAGTACTTC. Its protein product is CASSSPNSQETQYF.

The chain is built from TRBV5-1 and TRBJ2-7, with a possible D match to TRBD2 (5 bases). The CDR3 spans 14 residues. Trimming stripped 0 bases from V and 5 bases from J, with 12 bases between. Germline CDR1 is SGHRS and CDR2 is YFSETQ. CDR3 sequence (DNA): TGCGCCAGCAGCTTGGAGCGGTATCCCCACGAGCAGTACTTC. Translation gives CASSLERYPHEQYF.

V is TRBV28 and J is TRBJ2-7; weak D call: TRBD1 (7 bases). This CDR3 region has 12 residues. Germline V lookup: CDR1 MDHEN, CDR2 SYDVKM. Trimming pared 7 bases from V and 5 bases from J, leaving 12 bases between. CDR3 DNA sequence: TGTGCCAGCACCGCGGGACAGCACGAGCAGTACTTC. Protein product: CASTAGQHEQYF.

V gene TRBV7-3 combines with J gene TRBJ2-3; 12 bases map to TRBD2. V dropped 4 bases and J dropped 4; count of bases not matched to a gene: 6. The length of the CDR3 is 16 residues. Germline loops: CDR1 SGHTA, CDR2 FQGTGA. The CDR3 sequence: CASSSMTSGSSDTQYF. The CDR3 region has the DNA TGTGCCAGCAGCTCTATGACTAGCGGGAGCTCAGATACGCAGTATTTT.

This clone occurred once. This chain joins TRBV7-8 and TRBJ2-5; tentatively, D is TRBD2 (6 bases). The V end was cut by 4 bases, the J end by 5 bases, with 17 bases between. The germline CDR1 and CDR2 sequences are SGHVS and FQNEAQ. This CDR3 is built from 15 residues. CDR3 region: CASSSLPSGRETQYF. For the CDR3, the DNA is TGTGCCAGCAGCTCCCTCCCTTCAGGGAGGGAGACCCAGTACTTC.

The rearrangement joins TRBV6-5 to TRBJ2-1, with 8 nucleotides matching TRBD2. Germline loops: CDR1 MNHEY, CDR2 SVGAGI. The length of the CDR3 is 14 residues. After removal of 5 bases from V and 4 bases from J, the junction contained 4 bases not matched to a gene. Written as DNA, the CDR3 is TGTGCCAGCAGTGGGGGACTAGAGTACAATGAGCAGTTCTTC. Its protein product is CASSGGLEYNEQFF.

This clone was detected once. The chain combines TRBV9 with TRBJ2-3; TRBD2 aligns across 16 bases. V was pared by 0 bases and J by 6 bases, with 7 bases of the junction left unmatched. The CDR3 consists of 18 residues. The germline V gene encodes CDR1 SGDLS and CDR2 YYNGEE. CDR3: CASSVAPGLAGGQDTQYF. In nucleotides, the CDR3 is TGTGCCAGCAGCGTAGCCCCGGGACTAGCGGGAGGGCAGGATACGCAGTATTTT.

The gene calls are TRBV7-3 and TRBJ2-1, with 12 bases aligning to TRBD2. The CDR3 contains 17 residues. The V gene's germline CDR1 is SGHTA and CDR2 FQGTGA. V shed 4 bases, J shed 0 bases, and the junction held 4 bases outside the gene matches. For the CDR3, the DNA is TGTGCCAGCAGCTCCGGACTAGCGGGAAGCTCCTACAATGAGCAGTTCTTC. It yields the protein CASSSGLAGSSYNEQFF. Using reference TRBV7-3 and TRBJ2-1 for the parts outside the CDR3, the full variable domain is GAGVSQTPSNKVTEKGKYVELRCDPISGHTALYWYRQSLGQGPEFLIYFQGTGAADDSGLPNDRFFAVRPEGSVSTLKIQRTERGDSAVYLCASSSGLAGSSYNEQFFGPGTRLTVL.

This chain connects TRBV27 to TRBJ2-7, with D perhaps matching TRBD1 (5 bases). Germline V lookup: CDR1 MNHEY, CDR2 SMNVEV (reference sequence). With 6 bases removed from V and 2 bases from J, the gap between germline ends came to 11 bases. The CDR3 has 13 amino acids. As DNA, the CDR3 is TGTGCCAGCAGCCAGGGAATGGCCTACGAGCAGTACTTC. Protein: CASSQGMAYEQYF.

The table lists this clone with a count of one. V and J are TRBV9 and TRBJ2-1; weak D call: TRBD1 (6 bases). The CDR3 is made up of 15 amino acids. Germline V CDR1 and CDR2: SGDLS, YYNGEE. V lost 0 bases and J 4 bases, leaving 11 bases between the germline ends. CDR3 DNA: TGTGCCAGCAGCGTAGTGGGGGCCTCTTACAATGAGCAGTTCTTC. Translated: CASSVVGASYNEQFF. Using reference TRBV9 and TRBJ2-1 for the parts outside the CDR3, the full variable domain is DSGVTQTPKHLITATGQRVTLRCSPRSGDLSVYWYQQSLDQGLQFLIQYYNGEERAKGNILERFSAQQFPDLHSELNLSSLELGDSALYFCASSVVGASYNEQFFGPGTRLTVL.

This chain uses TRBV28 with TRBJ2-7; weak D call: TRBD2 (5 bases). There are 17 residues in the CDR3. Deletions cut 2 bases from V and 4 bases from J, with 21 bases between. Germline V gene data show CDR1 as MDHEN and CDR2 as SYDVKM. The DNA of the CDR3 is TGTGCCAGCAGTTTAGGTAGTTGGGGAGATCGTAGGTACGAGCAGTACTTC. Its translation: CASSLGSWGDRRYEQYF.

This clone was counted once. The chain uses TRBV30 and TRBJ2-5; possibly TRBD2 for D (6 bases). The CDR3 sequence is 12 residues long. Germline loops: CDR1 GTSNPN, CDR2 SVGIG (reference sequence). Trimming pared 8 bases from V and 4 bases from J, leaving 14 bases between. The CDR3 DNA is TGTGCCGTGTCGGGAGAGTCAGAGACCCAGTACTTC. Its translation: CAVSGESETQYF.

The sample holds a few counts of this clone. J is TRBJ1-1 and V is TRBV6-1, with a weak D call TRBD1 (6 bases). V gave up 4 bases and J gave up 3 bases, with 12 bases separating them. This CDR3 is built from 14 residues. Germline V lookup: CDR1 MNHNS, CDR2 SASEGT. This chain's CDR3 is CASSGTARDTEAFF. CDR3 sequence (DNA): TGTGCCAGCAGTGGGACAGCTAGGGACACTGAAGCTTTCTTT.

This clone was counted between two and nine times. V and J are TRBV27 and TRBJ1-2; 10 nucleotides align to TRBD1. The germline CDR1 and CDR2 sequences are MNHEY and SMNVEV (reference sequence). V lost 4 bases and J lost 6; bases outside the gene matches: 8. The CDR3 sequence is 15 residues long. The CDR3 DNA reads TGTGCCAGCAGTTCCCCCGGGACAGGGGAGGATGGCTACACCTTC. It encodes CASSSPGTGEDGYTF.

V gene TRBV19 combines with J gene TRBJ2-5; 7 bases agree with TRBD2. The J call is in doubt because the DNA end fits TRBJ2-7 better. The germline CDR1 and CDR2 sequences are LNHDA and SQIVND (reference sequence). The CDR3 length is 13 residues. The CDR3: CASSWAGAYEQYF. CDR3 coding DNA: TGTGCCAGTAGTTGGGCGGGGGCCTACGAGCAGTACTTC.

The chain uses TRBV7-3 and TRBJ2-1, with a possible D match to TRBD2 (6 bases). Trimming stripped 3 bases from V and 7 bases from J, with 16 bases between. The CDR3 is made up of 15 amino acids. The germline gives CDR1 SGHTA, CDR2 FQGTGA. CDR3 residues: CASSLYSLSGNEQFF. CDR3 bases: TGTGCCAGCAGCTTGTACTCCCTGAGCGGGAATGAGCAGTTCTTC.

The chain employs TRBV2 and TRBJ1-1; 9 bases map to TRBD1. CDR1 is SNHLY and CDR2 is FYNNEI in the germline V gene. This CDR3 region has 14 residues. V gave up 4 bases and J gave up 4 bases; unmatched junction bases: 4. The CDR3 loop is CASSVTGGLTEAFF. The CDR3 DNA follows: TGTGCCAGCAGTGTTACAGGGGGCCTCACTGAAGCTTTCTTT. Combining the CDR3 with reference TRBV2 and TRBJ1-1 gives the whole variable domain EPEVTQTPSHQVTQMGQEVILRCVPISNHLYFYWYRQILGQKVEFLVSFYNNEISEKSEIFDDQFSVERPDGSNFTLKIRSTKLEDSAMYFCASSVTGGLTEAFFGQGTRLTVV.

The V and J genes are TRBV4-1 and TRBJ2-1, with 7 bases that match TRBD1. The CDR3 has 18 amino acids. In germline, CDR1 is MGHRA, CDR2 YSYEKL. The junction had 18 bases not matched to a gene; V was cut back by 3 bases and J by 7 bases. Here the CDR3 reads CASSHEDQNTGVRNEQFF. The CDR3 region has the DNA TGCGCCAGCAGCCACGAGGATCAGAACACAGGGGTCAGGAATGAGCAGTTCTTC.

This clone has just a few counts. The V call is TRBV20-1, the J call TRBJ2-3; D unclear. Trimming shortened V by 1 base and J by 3 bases, and 2 bases separated the two germline ends. The CDR3 has 11 amino acids. From germline, CDR1 is DFQATT and CDR2 SNEGSKA (reference sequence). CDR3 region: CSARATDTQYF. The CDR3 DNA reads TGCAGTGCTAGAGCTACAGATACGCAGTATTTT.